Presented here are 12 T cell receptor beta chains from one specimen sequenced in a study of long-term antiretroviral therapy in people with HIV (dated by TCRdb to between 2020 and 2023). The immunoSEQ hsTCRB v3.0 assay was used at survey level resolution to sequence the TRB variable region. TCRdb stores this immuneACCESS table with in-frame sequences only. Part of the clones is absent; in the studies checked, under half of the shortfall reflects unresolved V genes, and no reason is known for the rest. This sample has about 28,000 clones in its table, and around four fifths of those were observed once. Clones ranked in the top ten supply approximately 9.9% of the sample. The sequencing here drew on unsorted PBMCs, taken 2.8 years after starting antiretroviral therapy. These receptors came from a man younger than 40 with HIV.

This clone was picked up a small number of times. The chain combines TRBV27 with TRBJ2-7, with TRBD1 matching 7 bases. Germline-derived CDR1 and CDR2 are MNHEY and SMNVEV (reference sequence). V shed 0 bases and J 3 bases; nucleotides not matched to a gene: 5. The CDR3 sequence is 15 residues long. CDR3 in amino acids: CASSLSETGNYEQYF. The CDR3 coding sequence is TGTGCCAGCAGTTTATCGGAGACAGGGAACTACGAGCAGTACTTC.

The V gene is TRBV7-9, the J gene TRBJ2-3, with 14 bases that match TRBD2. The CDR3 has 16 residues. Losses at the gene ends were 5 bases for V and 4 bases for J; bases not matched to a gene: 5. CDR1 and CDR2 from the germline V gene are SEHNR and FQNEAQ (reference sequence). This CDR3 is CASSTGTSGSADTQYF. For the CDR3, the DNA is TGTGCCAGCAGCACTGGGACTAGCGGGAGCGCAGATACGCAGTATTTT.

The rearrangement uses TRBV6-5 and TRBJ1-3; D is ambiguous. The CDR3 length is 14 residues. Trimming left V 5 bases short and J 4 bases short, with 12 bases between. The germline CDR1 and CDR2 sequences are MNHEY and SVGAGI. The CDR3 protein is CASSRGLDGNTIYF. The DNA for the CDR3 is TGTGCCAGCAGTCGCGGGTTGGACGGAAACACCATATATTTT.

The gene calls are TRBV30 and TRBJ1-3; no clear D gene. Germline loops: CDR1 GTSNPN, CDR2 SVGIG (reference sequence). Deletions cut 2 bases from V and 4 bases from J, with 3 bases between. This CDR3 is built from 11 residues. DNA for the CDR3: TGTGCCTGGAGTCCGGGAAACACCATATATTTT. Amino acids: CAWSPGNTIYF.

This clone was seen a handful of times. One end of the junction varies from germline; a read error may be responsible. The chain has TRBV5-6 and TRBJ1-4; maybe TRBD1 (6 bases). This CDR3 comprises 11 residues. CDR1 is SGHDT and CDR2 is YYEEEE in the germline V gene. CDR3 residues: CASSLVGTWVF. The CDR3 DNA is TGTGCCAGCAGCTTGGTTGGGACATGGGTTTTT.

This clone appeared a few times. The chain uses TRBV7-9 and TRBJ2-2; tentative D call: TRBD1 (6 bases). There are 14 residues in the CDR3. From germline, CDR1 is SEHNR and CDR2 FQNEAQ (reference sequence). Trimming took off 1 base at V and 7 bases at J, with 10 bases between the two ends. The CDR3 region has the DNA TGTGCCAGCAGCTTAGAGTGGGACATCGGGGAGCTGTTTTTT. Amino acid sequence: CASSLEWDIGELFF. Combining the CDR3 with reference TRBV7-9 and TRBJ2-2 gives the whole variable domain DTGVSQNPRHKITKRGQNVTFRCDPISEHNRLYWYRQTLGQGPEFLTYFQNEAQLEKSRLLSDRFSAERPKGSFSTLEIQRTEQGDSAMYLCASSLEWDIGELFFGEGSRLTVL.

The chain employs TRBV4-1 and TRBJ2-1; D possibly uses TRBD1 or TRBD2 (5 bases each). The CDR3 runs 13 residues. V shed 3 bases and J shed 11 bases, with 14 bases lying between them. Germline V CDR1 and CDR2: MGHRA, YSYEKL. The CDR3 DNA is TGCGCCAGCAGCCAGGCCCGGCCGGGACAGCAGTTCTTC. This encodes CASSQARPGQQFF.

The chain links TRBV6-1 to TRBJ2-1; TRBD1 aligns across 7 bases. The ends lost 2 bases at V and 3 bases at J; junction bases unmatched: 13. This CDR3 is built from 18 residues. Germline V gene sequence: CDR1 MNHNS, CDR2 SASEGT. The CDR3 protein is CASSERDRIGGSYNEQFF. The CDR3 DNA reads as TGTGCCAGCAGTGAAAGGGACCGAATAGGGGGCAGCTACAATGAGCAGTTCTTC.

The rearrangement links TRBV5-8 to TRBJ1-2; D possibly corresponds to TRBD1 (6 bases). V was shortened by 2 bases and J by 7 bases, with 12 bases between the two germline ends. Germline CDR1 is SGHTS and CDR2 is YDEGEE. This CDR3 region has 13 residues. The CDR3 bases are TGTGCCAGCAGCTTCAGGGGCGGTGGTGGCTACACCTTC. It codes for CASSFRGGGGYTF.

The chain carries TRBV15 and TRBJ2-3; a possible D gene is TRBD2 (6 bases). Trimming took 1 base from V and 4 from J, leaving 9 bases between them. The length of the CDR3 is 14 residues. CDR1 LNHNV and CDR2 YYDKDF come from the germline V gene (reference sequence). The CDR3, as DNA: TGTGCCACCAGCAGAGTAGCGGACGCAGATACGCAGTATTTT. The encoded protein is CATSRVADADTQYF.

This CDR3 is CASSRGQANTEAFF. For the CDR3, the DNA is TGTGCCAGCAGCCGGGGACAGGCGAACACTGAAGCTTTCTTT. The chain combines TRBV7-2 with TRBJ1-1; 8 bases line up with TRBD1. CDR1 is SGHTA, CDR2 FQGNSA, per germline. This CDR3 is 14 amino acids long. J lost 1 base, V lost 5 bases, and 3 bases had no gene match. Supplemented by reference TRBV7-2 and TRBJ1-1, the full variable domain reads GAGVSQSPSNKVTEKGKDVELRCDPISGHTALYWYRQSLGQGLEFLIYFQGNSAPDKSGLPSDRFSAERTGGSVSTLTIQRTQQEDSAVYLCASSRGQANTEAFFGQGTRLTVV.

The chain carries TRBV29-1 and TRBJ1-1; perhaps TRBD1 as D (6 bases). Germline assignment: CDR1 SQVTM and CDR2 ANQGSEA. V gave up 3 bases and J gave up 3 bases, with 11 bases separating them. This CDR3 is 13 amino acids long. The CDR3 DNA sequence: TGCAGCGTTGAGCCCAGGGGATACACTGAAGCTTTCTTT. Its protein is CSVEPRGYTEAFF.